The 6 T cell receptor beta chains below all came from one sample that was sequenced in a study of metastatic and nonmetastatic thyroid tumors. TCRdb re-processed the PCR reads through MiXCR. This table has 15,000 to 20,000 clones, 30% to 35% appearing once. Thyroid surgery was preceded by no treatment in any patient. The sequencing input was adjacent normal tissue. The receptors here all came from a female donor with papillary thyroid cancer or a benign thyroid nodule (not recorded which). Some clones in this sample may be carry-over from other donors' samples.

The gene calls are TRBV5-1 and TRBJ2-7; 7 bases fit TRBD1. Per germline, CDR1 SGHRS and CDR2 YFSETQ. Germline trimming cut 4 bases from V and 2 bases from J; bases unmatched to any gene: 6. The CDR3 contains 14 residues. CDR3: CASSPRQGTYEQYF. CDR3 bases: TGCGCCAGCAGCCCCCGACAGGGTACCTACGAGCAGTACTTC.

CDR3 in amino acids: CASSNPDREVTDTQYF. In DNA form, the CDR3 reads TGTGCCAGCAGTAACCCTGACAGGGAAGTGACAGATACGCAGTATTTT. The chain employs TRBV6-2 or TRBV6-3 and TRBJ2-3, with 7 bases that match TRBD1. The CDR3 has 16 residues. V lost 5 bases, J lost 3 bases, and 11 bases stayed unmatched. Looked up from germline, CDR1 is MNHEY and CDR2 is SVGEGT.

CDR3 bases: TGTGCCAGGTACATTGGGTGGGGGATCTATGGCTACACCTTC. As protein: CARYIGWGIYGYTF. J is TRBJ1-2 and V is TRBV28; possible D gene TRBD1, 5 bases. Between the trimmed V and J ends, which lost 9 bases and 4 bases, there was a span of 18 bases. CDR3 size: 14 residues. CDR1 MDHEN and CDR2 SYDVKM come from the germline V gene.

This rearrangement joins TRBV7-2 to TRBJ2-1, with TRBD1 identical over 8 bases. Germline V gives CDR1 SGHTA, CDR2 FQGNSA. The J segment lost 0 bases and the V segment lost 2 bases, leaving 3 bases of the junction unmatched. The length of the CDR3 is 16 residues. CDR3 coding DNA: TGTGCCAGCAGCTTACCGACAGGGGTCTCCTACAATGAGCAGTTCTTC. Its protein product is CASSLPTGVSYNEQFF.

The chain employs TRBV6-1 and TRBJ1-2, with 8 bases identical to TRBD1. Germline CDR1 reads MNHNS; CDR2 reads SASEGT. The CDR3 consists of 14 residues. Trimming took 0 bases from V and 7 from J; bases not matched to a gene: 4. CDR3 region: CASSEASGGGGYTF. The CDR3 DNA sequence: TGTGCCAGCAGTGAAGCGTCAGGGGGCGGTGGCTACACCTTC.

This clone was recorded once. The J gene is TRBJ2-1, the V gene TRBV4-1, with D possibly TRBD1 on 6 matching bases. Trimming took off 0 bases at V and 0 bases at J, with 9 bases between the two ends. CDR3 length equals 16 residues. Germline V gene lookup returns CDR1 MGHRA and CDR2 YSYEKL. This chain's CDR3 is CASSQDQGLSYNEQFF. As DNA, the CDR3 is TGCGCCAGCAGCCAAGATCAGGGGCTCTCCTACAATGAGCAGTTCTTC.